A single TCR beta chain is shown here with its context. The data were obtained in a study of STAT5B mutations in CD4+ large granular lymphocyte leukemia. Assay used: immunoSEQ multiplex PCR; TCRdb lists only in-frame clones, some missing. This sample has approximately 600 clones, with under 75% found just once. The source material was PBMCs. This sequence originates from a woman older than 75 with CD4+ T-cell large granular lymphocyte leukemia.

In DNA, the CDR3 is TGTGCCAGCAGCTTGGGTATCCAGAGCAGAGCGATCAGGCAGTACTTC. This sequence encodes CASSLGIQSRAIRQYF. The genes are TRBV7-2 and TRBJ2-7; D unresolved. CDR3 size: 16 residues. Germline V gene data show CDR1 as SGHTA and CDR2 as FQGNSA. The V and J ends lost 3 bases and 9 bases respectively, with 24 bases between them.